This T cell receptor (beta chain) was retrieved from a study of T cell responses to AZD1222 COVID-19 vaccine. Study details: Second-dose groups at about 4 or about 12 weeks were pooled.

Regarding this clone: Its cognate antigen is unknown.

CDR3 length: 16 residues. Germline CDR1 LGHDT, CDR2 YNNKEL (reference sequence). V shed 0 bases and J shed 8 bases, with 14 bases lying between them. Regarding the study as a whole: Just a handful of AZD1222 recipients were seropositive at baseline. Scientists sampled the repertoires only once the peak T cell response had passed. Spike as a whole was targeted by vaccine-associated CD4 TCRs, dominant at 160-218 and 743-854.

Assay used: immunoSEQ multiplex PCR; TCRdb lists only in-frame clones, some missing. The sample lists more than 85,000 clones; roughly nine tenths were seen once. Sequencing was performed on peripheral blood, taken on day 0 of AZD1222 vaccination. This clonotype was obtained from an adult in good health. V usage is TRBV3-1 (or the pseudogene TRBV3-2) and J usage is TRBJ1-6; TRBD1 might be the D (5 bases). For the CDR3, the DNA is TGTGCCAGCAGCCAAGATGCGGCAGGGTGGGATTCACCCCTCCACTTT. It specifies CASSQDAAGWDSPLHF.